The present T cell receptor (beta chain) was sequenced within a study of blood T cell repertoires in COVID-19. Germline V lookup: CDR1 GTSNPN, CDR2 SVGIG (reference sequence). The CDR3 totals 14 residues. J was trimmed by 2 bases and V by 5 bases; bases with no gene match: 6. Sequencing used immunoSEQ multiplex PCR; TCRdb keeps in-frame clones, though not all of them. The sample has around 250,000 clones, 86% seen once. The sequence came from a woman in her 50s who had recovered from COVID-19. The J gene is TRBJ1-5, the V gene TRBV30, with 7 bases that match TRBD1. Source material: PBMCs or T cells enriched from blood (not recorded which). Written as DNA, the CDR3 is TGTGCCTGGGACAGGGTTCCGGGCAATCAGCCCCAGCATTTT. This codes for CAWDRVPGNQPQHF.